This is a list of T cell receptor beta chains from one sample in a study of blood T cell repertoires in COVID-19. Sequencing was performed with immunoSEQ multiplex PCR; in TCRdb, only in-frame clones are kept and a portion is missing. The data hold about 170,000 clones, with about 86% observed a single time. The sequencing input was peripheral blood. These receptors all come from a man between 65 and 80 years old with active or convalescent COVID-19. Each CDR3 is given with its conserved first and last residue. The order of the fields is J gene, V gene, clone size, D gene, CDR3 protein, CDR3 DNA. A D gene is named only where the DNA matches it firmly. Clone sizes are given selectively: once, few, many, or a class where the clone is expanded.

TRBJ2-2 | TRBV29-1 | NA | TRBD1 | CSVQYRQGNTGELFF | TGCAGCGTTCAGTACCGACAGGGCAACACCGGGGAGCTGTTTTTT
TRBJ2-1 | TRBV6-5 | once | NA | CASSLTAAAYNEQFF | TGTGCCAGCAGTCTGACTGCGGCGGCCTACAATGAGCAGTTCTTC
TRBJ2-3 | TRBV11-2 | few | NA | CASRPNLATITDTQYF | TGTGCCAGCAGGCCAAATCTAGCGACTATCACAGATACGCAGTATTTT
TRBJ1-5 | TRBV19 | NA | NA | CASKDGRQPQHF | TGTGCCAGTAAAGACGGGAGACAGCCCCAGCATTTT
TRBJ1-5 | TRBV30 | NA | NA | CAWSLVRGNQPQHF | TGTGCCTGGAGCCTAGTAAGGGGGAATCAGCCCCAGCATTTT
TRBJ2-2 | TRBV6-5 | NA | TRBD2 | CASLGLAGVTGELFF | TGTGCCAGCCTAGGACTAGCGGGAGTAACGGGGGAGCTGTTTTTT
TRBJ1-4 | TRBV19 | NA | TRBD1 | CASSMDRVTNEKLFF | TGTGCCAGTAGTATGGACAGGGTGACTAATGAAAAACTGTTTTTT
TRBJ2-5 | TRBV5-1 | NA | TRBD1 | CASSLGDRDGETQYF | TGCGCCAGCAGCTTGGGGGACAGGGATGGAGAGACCCAGTACTTC
TRBJ2-7 | TRBV2 | NA | NA | CASSDAGGGAGEQYF | TGTGCCAGCAGTGATGCTGGAGGGGGGGCCGGCGAGCAGTACTTC
TRBJ1-1 | TRBV6-2/TRBV6-3 | NA | NA | CASSQNPRGEAFF | TGTGCCAGCAGCCAAAACCCCCGGGGTGAAGCTTTCTTT
TRBJ2-7 | TRBV18 | NA | NA | CASSRQSSYEQYF | TGTGCCAGCTCACGACAAAGCTCCTACGAGCAGTACTTC